This T cell receptor beta chain was recovered during a study of early T cells in non-severe SARS-CoV-2 infection (dated by TCRdb to 2020 to 2023). For context, the study as a whole: TCR sequencing used bulk RNA from unsorted whole blood, so alpha and beta chains could not be paired. Points the paper makes about the study in general: VDJdb matching was skewed toward anti-spike CD8 responses and likely underestimated virus-specific expansions by missing private and CD4 specificities.

Set within a cohort of healthcare workers in London, UK, this nested case-control study involved weekly PCR testing of nasopharyngeal swabs along with blood sampling. Between 23 and 31 March 2020, the week of the UK lockdown, healthcare workers were enrolled and then followed up weekly for as long as 16 weeks. This clonotype was observed a few times. The clone's antigen remains unknown. Base qualities are not provided; no much larger clone lies one nucleotide away. From the cysteine through the phenylalanine, the CDR3 covers 15 amino acids. Only the CDR3 DNA stays, 45 bases, in frame from base 1. At the junction V is shortened by 4 bases and J by 7 bases; bases outside the gene matches: 13. For CDR1 and CDR2, the germline V gene lists SGHAT and FQNNGV. The receptor library was made with 5' RACE. TCRdb lists the instrument as NextSeq 500. Unique molecular identifiers were attached to individual cDNA molecules in the TCR library protocol so that sequencing error and PCR bias could be corrected. Both TCR alpha and beta chains were sequenced, and tight co-correlation was observed between alpha and beta sequence abundances in each sample. On the authors' methods: Decombinator V4 was used to annotate the V gene, J gene and CDR3 of the TCR sequences. TCRs were defined as expanded if a significant change between any two time points was detected under a Poisson model with p below 0.0001. TCR abundances were normalised to the total number of TCRs sequenced per sample and expressed as counts per million. MAIT TCRs were defined by TRAV1-2 paired with TRAJ12, TRAJ20 or TRAJ33, and iNKT TCRs by TRAV10 paired with TRAJ18. VDJdb, accessed 1 November 2021, was searched for CMV, EBV and SARS-CoV-2 annotated TCRs, excluding TCRs annotated for multiple antigens. Starting from the raw public reads, TCRdb applied fastp trimming at Q25, assembled clones with MiXCR and retained in-frame beta chains. Rows matching on CDR3 protein sequence are summarized as one entry with the most common DNA and genes. The V and J calls reflect TCRdb's pipeline rather than the authors' work. For this sample the table gives around 99,000 distinct CDR3 sequences, of which 11% were detected only once. The top ten hold roughly 7.5% of the sample.

The TCR comes from an adult who was a healthcare worker with PCR-confirmed SARS-CoV-2 infection or an uninfected control (not recorded which). Sequenced: whole blood. The chain is assembled from TRBV11-2 and TRBJ2-7, with 7 bases in between that match TRBD1. In nucleotide form, the sequence is TGTGCCAGCAGCTGGCCCGGGACAGTTGTAGGGGAGCAGTACTTC. The encoded protein is CASSWPGTVVGEQYF.